These 25 T cell receptor beta chains were all obtained from the same sample, sequenced in a study of vaccination and CD4 T cells after COVID-19. Sequencing of cultured CD4+ T cell DNA used the Oncomine TCR Beta short-read assay. TCRdb re-called the PCR reads with MiXCR, one entry per CDR3 protein. The sample consists of around 26,000 distinct CDR3 sequences, 50% of them appearing once. No cognate antigen is known for these TCRs. The treatment here: roughly 11-day PBMC culture with coronavirus spike peptide pools or control peptides (ViraFEST assay). Sequencing used CD4+ T cells from blood, cultured in vitro, obtained before SARS-CoV-2 vaccination. The source is a human donor who received a COVID-19 vaccine.

The chain couples TRBV10-2 to TRBJ1-2; 9 bases agree with TRBD1. The V gene's germline CDR1 is WSHSY and CDR2 SAAADI. Unmatched junction bases numbered 7, after V lost 5 bases and J lost 6 bases. The CDR3 is made up of 14 amino acids. In DNA, the CDR3 is TGCGCCAGCAGTCTCAACAGGGGGCTTGATGGCTACACCTTC. Translating gives CASSLNRGLDGYTF.

The chain combines TRBV7-2 with TRBJ2-7; 10 bases fit TRBD1. The CDR3 totals 14 residues. V lost 6 bases to trimming and J lost 4 bases; unmatched junction nucleotides: 6. CDR1 SGHTA and CDR2 FQGNSA come from the germline V gene. CDR3 nucleotides: TGTGCCAGCAGGAAGACAGGGGGCCAGTACGAGCAGTACTTC. Translated, it gives CASRKTGGQYEQYF.

The chain combines TRBV6-1 with TRBJ1-2; D is unresolved. The CDR3 has 16 amino acids. Germline assignment: CDR1 MNHNS and CDR2 SASEGT. Trimming took 0 bases from V and 1 from J, leaving 12 bases between them. The CDR3 nucleotides are TGTGCCAGCAGTGAAGCGCTCGGGCTGCTTAACTATGGCTACACCTTC. Its protein product is CASSEALGLLNYGYTF.

V is TRBV27 and J is TRBJ2-5, with 7 bases fitting TRBD1. The CDR3 covers 14 residues. V lost 5 bases and J lost 9; bases outside the gene matches: 12. CDR1 and CDR2 (germline): MNHEY, SMNVEV (reference sequence). CDR3 DNA: TGTGCCAGCAGTGCGGCACAGGGGTCGACGGCCCAGTACTTC. This encodes CASSAAQGSTAQYF.

This clonotype was detected only a few times. The CDR3 region is CASRGFTGNTGELFF. CDR3 sequence (DNA): TGTGCCAGCAGGGGATTTACCGGGAACACCGGGGAGCTGTTTTTT. The chain recombines TRBV2 with TRBJ2-2; no clear D gene. Per germline, CDR1 SNHLY and CDR2 FYNNEI. V lost 6 bases and J 1 base, leaving 12 bases between the germline ends. This CDR3 is built from 15 residues. Complete variable domain (other parts from reference TRBV2 and TRBJ2-2): EPEVTQTPSHQVTQMGQEVILRCVPISNHLYFYWYRQILGQKVEFLVSFYNNEISEKSEIFDDQFSVERPDGSNFTLKIRSTKLEDSAMYFCASRGFTGNTGELFFGEGSRLTVL.

The rearrangement joins TRBV6-1 to TRBJ2-5; possibly TRBD1 for D (5 bases). The CDR3 is made up of 13 amino acids. With 8 bases removed from V and 5 bases from J, the gap between germline ends came to 15 bases. Germline values: CDR1 MNHNS, CDR2 SASEGT. CDR3 protein: CASRQGERETQYF. In DNA form, the CDR3 reads TGTGCCAGCCGCCAGGGTGAACGGGAGACCCAGTACTTC.

This clonotype was counted a single time. Sequence at one end of the junction differs from germline and may be a read error. The chain recombines TRBV15 with TRBJ2-3; 11 bases match TRBD2. This CDR3 comprises 17 residues. Germline-derived CDR1 and CDR2 are LNHNV and YYDKDF (reference sequence). The DNA for the CDR3 is TGTGCCACCAGCAGAGATCTTGCTAGCGGGGGGAAAGATACGCAGTGTTTT. This sequence encodes CATSRDLASGGKDTQCF.

This clonotype was detected a few times. The chain links TRBV19 to TRBJ1-1; tentatively, D is TRBD1 (6 bases). CDR3 length: 18 amino acids. Looked up from germline, CDR1 is LNHDA and CDR2 is SQIVND (reference sequence). Trimming left V 0 bases short and J 4 bases short, with 21 bases between. The CDR3 DNA sequence: TGTGCCAGTAGTATAGATGGTTCAGGGGTGGGTCGCTCCACTGAAGCTTTCTTT. As protein: CASSIDGSGVGRSTEAFF.

V and J are TRBV15 and TRBJ1-5; D is uncertain. V gave up 1 base and J gave up 4 bases, with 11 bases separating them. CDR3 size: 15 residues. Germline V gene sequence: CDR1 LNHNV, CDR2 YYDKDF (reference sequence). The CDR3 protein is CATSRARGDNQPQHF. The CDR3 DNA sequence: TGTGCCACCAGCAGAGCTAGAGGTGATAATCAGCCCCAGCATTTT.

CDR3: CAISTALAIGEQFF. The CDR3 bases are TGTGCCATCAGTACCGCACTAGCGATCGGTGAGCAGTTCTTC. This sequence joins TRBV10-3 and TRBJ2-1, with 7 bases identical to TRBD2. Unmatched junction bases numbered 10, after V lost 5 bases and J lost 9 bases. This CDR3 has 14 residues. Germline V gene data show CDR1 as ENHRY and CDR2 as SYGVKD.

The gene calls are TRBV6-1 and TRBJ2-1; 8 nucleotides match TRBD1. This CDR3 region has 15 residues. CDR1 is MNHNS and CDR2 is SASEGT in the germline V gene. Unmatched junction bases numbered 6, after V lost 7 bases and J lost 1 base. DNA for the CDR3: TGTGCCAGCATCCCTACAGGGGGATCCTACAATGAGCAGTTCTTC. Its protein is CASIPTGGSYNEQFF.

The chain uses TRBV27 and TRBJ2-6; D is undetermined. Trimming removed 4 bases at V and 0 bases at J, with 7 bases between. Germline V gene lookup returns CDR1 MNHEY and CDR2 SMNVEV (reference sequence). This CDR3 comprises 15 residues. The CDR3 bases are TGTGCCAGCAGTTCAAGATACTCTGGGGCCAACGTCCTGACTTTC. This sequence encodes CASSSRYSGANVLTF.

The J gene is TRBJ2-3, the V gene TRBV20-1; D not certain. Trimming left V 5 bases short and J 4 bases short, with 10 bases between. The germline gives CDR1 DFQATT, CDR2 SNEGSKA (reference sequence). The CDR3 length is 12 residues. The DNA of the CDR3 is TGCAGTGCTGTAGCAGTGTCAGATACGCAGTATTTT. It is translated as CSAVAVSDTQYF.

The chain employs TRBV2 and TRBJ2-5; 10 bases are shared with TRBD2. In germline, CDR1 is SNHLY, CDR2 FYNNEI. The CDR3 has 20 amino acids. J lost 0 bases, V lost 7 bases, and 20 bases had no gene match. This chain's CDR3 is CASIQPASGGPLINQETQYF. In DNA, the CDR3 is TGTGCCAGCATCCAACCGGCTAGCGGGGGTCCCCTTATTAACCAAGAGACCCAGTACTTC.

This clonotype was counted a few times. The chain uses TRBV5-1 and TRBJ1-6; tentative D call: TRBD1 (6 bases). Germline V CDR1 and CDR2: SGHRS, YFSETQ. Trimming shortened V by 4 bases and J by 6 bases, and 17 bases separated the two germline ends. This CDR3 is built from 16 residues. CDR3 DNA: TGCGCCAGCAGCCCACCGGGGAGGGGGGGTAATTCACCCCTCCACTTT. This translates into CASSPPGRGGNSPLHF.

V and J are TRBV7-9 and TRBJ2-7; D call uncertain. This CDR3 is built from 13 residues. V lost 3 bases, J lost 1 base, and 7 bases lay in between. Germline values: CDR1 SEHNR, CDR2 FQNEAQ (reference sequence). The CDR3 DNA is TGTGCCAGCAGCTTCAGAGATTCCTACGAGCAGTACTTC. Encoded protein: CASSFRDSYEQYF.

This clonotype has just one count. The chain employs TRBV10-3 and TRBJ2-3; no firm D call. Looked up from germline, CDR1 is ENHRY and CDR2 is SYGVKD. V lost 1 base and J 1 base, leaving 9 bases between the germline ends. The CDR3 runs 15 residues. This CDR3 reads CAISEFISRTDTQYF. DNA of the CDR3: TGTGCCATCAGTGAGTTCATCTCCCGCACAGATACGCAGTATTTT.

The chain is built from TRBV7-9 and TRBJ1-1; D remains unclear. CDR1 SEHNR and CDR2 FQNEAQ come from the germline V gene (reference sequence). The CDR3 covers 14 residues. The V gene lost 2 bases and the J gene lost 1 base, with 8 bases spanning the gap. CDR3 bases: TGTGCCAGCAGCTTATCAGGAAGGAACACTGAAGCTTTCTTT. Its translation is CASSLSGRNTEAFF. Combining the CDR3 with reference TRBV7-9 and TRBJ1-1 gives the whole variable domain DTGVSQNPRHKITKRGQNVTFRCDPISEHNRLYWYRQTLGQGPEFLTYFQNEAQLEKSRLLSDRFSAERPKGSFSTLEIQRTEQGDSAMYLCASSLSGRNTEAFFGQGTRLTVV.

The gene calls are TRBV20-1 and TRBJ1-5, with a tentative D call TRBD1 (5 bases). Germline V gene lookup returns CDR1 DFQATT and CDR2 SNEGSKA (reference sequence). Trimming shortened V by 0 bases and J by 4 bases, and 13 bases separated the two germline ends. This CDR3 contains 15 residues. CDR3 region: CSARDLQGLNQPQHF. The CDR3 DNA is TGCAGTGCTAGAGATTTGCAGGGATTGAATCAGCCCCAGCATTTT.

The V gene is TRBV9, the J gene TRBJ1-6; D remains unclear. Trimming took off 0 bases at V and 10 bases at J, with 8 bases between the two ends. The germline V gene encodes CDR1 SGDLS and CDR2 YYNGEE. The CDR3 loop spans 13 amino acids. The CDR3 here is CASSVAGYSPLHF. The DNA of the CDR3 is TGTGCCAGCAGCGTAGCGGGGTACTCACCCCTCCACTTT.

The sample holds a few counts of this clonotype. The rearrangement joins TRBV6-5 to TRBJ1-1, with D uncertain. Trimming stripped 2 bases from V and 2 bases from J, with 9 bases between. CDR1 and CDR2 (germline): MNHEY, SVGAGI. The CDR3 is 14 amino acids. The CDR3 DNA reads TGTGCCAGCAGTTACGACACAAGCAACACTGAAGCTTTCTTT. Translation: CASSYDTSNTEAFF.

This chain connects TRBV6-1 to TRBJ1-2; possibly TRBD1 for D (5 bases). Germline V gene lookup returns CDR1 MNHNS and CDR2 SASEGT. V was shortened by 4 bases and J by 5 bases, with 11 bases between the two germline ends. This CDR3 is built from 13 residues. The CDR3 region has the DNA TGTGCCAGCAGTGTCCGCGACAGTTATGGCTACACCTTC. As protein: CASSVRDSYGYTF.

CDR3 sequence: CASSLAGERGSVGGELFF. The CDR3 coding sequence is TGTGCCAGCAGCTTAGCGGGGGAGCGGGGGTCGGTAGGCGGGGAGCTGTTTTTT. The rearrangement links TRBV7-7 to TRBJ2-2; TRBD2 matches at 8 bases. V shed 0 bases, J shed 7 bases, and the junction held 13 bases outside the gene matches. Germline lookup yields CDR1 SSHAT and CDR2 FNYEAQ (reference sequence). This CDR3 is 18 amino acids long.

The chain joins TRBV20-1 to TRBJ2-7; D may correspond to TRBD1 or TRBD2 (5 bases each). CDR3 length equals 12 residues. V was clipped by 5 bases and J by 3 bases, with 11 bases between them. Germline V CDR1 and CDR2: DFQATT, SNEGSKA (reference sequence). CDR3 sequence reads: CSALRGRYEQYF. As DNA, the CDR3 is TGCAGTGCTTTGAGGGGACGCTACGAGCAGTACTTC.

This chain connects TRBV30 to TRBJ2-3, with unresolved D. V gave up 1 base and J gave up 12 bases, with 11 bases separating them. Looked up from germline, CDR1 is GTSNPN and CDR2 is SVGIG (reference sequence). This CDR3 spans 11 amino acids. The CDR3 nucleotides read TGTGCCTGGAGTGCTCCAAAACTCCAGTATTTT. It yields the protein CAWSAPKLQYF.